These T cell receptor beta chains were read from a single sample in a study of shared clonotypes between healthy human individuals. Profiling relied on immunoSEQ multiplex PCR, and the TCRdb table lists in-frame clones only, not all of them. Of 100,000 to 130,000 clones listed, 55% to 70% are singletons. Sequencing was performed on memory CD8+ T cells sorted from blood. Every receptor here comes from a woman in her thirties in good health. CDR3s include the opening cysteine and the closing phenylalanine or tryptophan. The order of the fields is clone size, J gene, V gene, D gene, CDR3 protein, CDR3 DNA. A D gene is named only where the DNA matches it firmly. Rows give clone size only sometimes, using once, few, many, or a class for an expanded clone.

>.|TRBJ2-2|TRBV25-1|TRBD2
CASSEWTSGMNTGELFF
TGTGCCAGCAGTGAATGGACTAGCGGGATGAACACCGGGGAGCTGTTTTTT
>.|TRBJ2-7|TRBV6-5|.
CASSLDFYEQYF
TGTGCCAGCAGTTTGGATTTCTACGAGCAGTACTTC
>.|TRBJ1-2|TRBV6-1|.
CASSGAWGRDNYGYTF
TGTGCCAGCAGTGGAGCGTGGGGGCGTGATAACTATGGCTACACCTTC
>.|TRBJ2-1|TRBV6-6|.
CASSYKRTNEQFF
TGTGCCAGCAGTTACAAGCGGACCAATGAGCAGTTCTTC
>.|TRBJ1-1|TRBV11-2|.
CASSLGSGTPTPTTEAFF
TGTGCCAGCAGCTTAGGGTCCGGGACCCCAACCCCGACTACTGAAGCTTTCTTT
>.|TRBJ2-5|TRBV4-2|TRBD2
CASSPGPTGLAGGETQYF
TGTGCCAGCAGCCCAGGCCCAACGGGACTAGCGGGAGGAGAGACCCAGTACTTC
>.|TRBJ2-5|TRBV25-1|.
CASSDQRQQETQYF
TGTGCCAGCAGTGACCAGCGACAGCAAGAGACCCAGTACTTC
>.|TRBJ2-7|TRBV6-4|.
CASSDRHEGIPYEQYF
TGTGCCAGCAGTGACCGACACGAGGGGATACCCTACGAGCAGTACTTC
>.|TRBJ2-1|TRBV28|.
CASSLIGVIGVNEQFF
TGTGCCAGCAGTTTAATCGGGGTTATCGGGGTTAATGAGCAGTTCTTC
>.|TRBJ1-2|TRBV7-8|.
CASSFEQGLYYGYTF
TGTGCCAGCAGCTTCGAACAGGGCCTTTACTATGGCTACACCTTC
>many|TRBJ2-3|TRBV25-1|.
CASSESSGPQDTQYF
TGTGCCAGCAGTGAATCCTCTGGACCCCAAGATACGCAGTATTTT
>.|TRBJ2-1|TRBV11-3|TRBD1
CASSLEGGAYNEQFF
TGTGCCAGCAGCTTAGAAGGGGGCGCCTACAATGAGCAGTTCTTC
>few|TRBJ2-6|TRBV28|TRBD1
CASTLGDRGSGANVLTF
TGTGCCAGCACCCTAGGGGACAGGGGCTCTGGGGCCAACGTCCTGACTTTC
>.|TRBJ2-7|TRBV5-1|.
CASSLYMGTSGEQYF
TGCGCCAGCAGCTTATATATGGGGACTTCCGGGGAGCAGTACTTC
>few|TRBJ1-1|TRBV4-2|.
CASSLSVTRTEAFF
TGTGCCAGCAGCCTTTCGGTGACGCGCACTGAAGCTTTCTTT
>.|TRBJ2-1|TRBV18|TRBD1
CASSPGTEYNEQFF
TGTGCCAGCTCACCGGGGACAGAATACAATGAGCAGTTCTTC
>.|TRBJ2-3|TRBV4-1|TRBD2
CASSQERGLAVFLDTQYF
TGCGCCAGCAGCCAAGAGCGCGGACTAGCGGTCTTCTTAGATACGCAGTATTTT
>.|TRBJ2-7|TRBV2|TRBD2
CASGLAGGDKRFEQYF
TGTGCCAGCGGACTAGCGGGAGGAGATAAGAGGTTCGAGCAGTACTTC
>.|TRBJ2-1|TRBV27|TRBD2
CASSLWPGLSRYNEQFF
TGTGCCAGCAGTTTGTGGCCGGGACTATCCAGATACAATGAGCAGTTCTTC
>.|TRBJ1-5|TRBV4-1|.
CASSQGAFSNQPQHF
TGCGCCAGCAGCCAGGGGGCTTTTAGCAATCAGCCCCAGCATTTT
>.|TRBJ2-7|TRBV10-3|TRBD1
CAISEGLRRGPQKPYEQYF
TGTGCCATCAGTGAGGGTTTGCGCAGGGGGCCCCAGAAACCCTACGAGCAGTACTTC
>.|TRBJ1-5|TRBV6-1|.
CASSDLITTAAQHF
TGTGCCAGCAGTGATCTTATTACGACCGCTGCCCAGCATTTT
>.|TRBJ1-5|TRBV5-1|TRBD1
CASSSETGPNQPQHF
TGCGCCAGCAGCTCGGAGACAGGGCCGAATCAGCCCCAGCATTTT
>.|TRBJ2-1|TRBV2|TRBD2
CASSPSGGREGPLRSYNEQFF
TGTGCCAGCAGTCCTTCTGGTGGGCGGGAGGGCCCTTTACGCTCCTACAATGAGCAGTTCTTC
>.|TRBJ1-2|TRBV27|.
CASSPGHSGYGYTF
TGTGCCAGCAGCCCGGGACATTCAGGGTATGGCTACACCTTC
>.|TRBJ2-7|TRBV11-1|.
CASSLDGHLGGEQYF
TGTGCCAGCAGCCTTGACGGCCACCTAGGGGGCGAGCAGTACTTC
>.|TRBJ2-2|TRBV25-1|.
CASSDKVGVESAGELFF
TGTGCCAGCAGTGATAAGGTGGGAGTAGAGTCGGCGGGGGAGCTGTTTTTT
>.|TRBJ1-3|TRBV6-1|.
CASSDTAGGGGNTIYF
TGTGCCAGCAGTGATACCGCGGGCGGTGGAGGAAACACCATATATTTT
>many|TRBJ2-1|TRBV11-2|.
CASSLSSGGYNEQFF
TGTGCCAGCAGCTTGAGTAGCGGAGGGTACAATGAGCAGTTCTTC
>.|TRBJ1-2|TRBV7-3|.
CASSLLPLGGYGYTF
TGTGCCAGCAGCTTATTACCCTTAGGCGGCTATGGCTACACCTTC
>.|TRBJ1-4|TRBV13|.
CASSLAGEGAYNEKLFF
TGTGCCAGCAGCTTGGCAGGGGAAGGGGCCTATAATGAAAAACTGTTTTTT
>few|TRBJ2-7|TRBV11-2|.
CASSLGTTVYEQYF
TGTGCCAGCAGCTTAGGGACAACCGTCTACGAGCAGTACTTC
>few|TRBJ2-2|TRBV28|.
CASWTRYYQLANTGELFF
TGTGCCAGCTGGACGCGCTATTACCAACTCGCGAACACCGGGGAGCTGTTTTTT
>.|TRBJ2-7|TRBV6-5|.
CASTEPAVNEQYF
TGTGCCAGCACGGAACCTGCGGTGAACGAGCAGTACTTC
>many|TRBJ1-2|TRBV7-8|.
CASSPGGFYGYTF
TGTGCCAGCAGCCCCGGTGGCTTCTATGGCTACACCTTC
>.|TRBJ2-7|TRBV19|.
CASSMLRDSYEQYF
TGTGCCAGTAGTATGCTTCGGGACTCCTACGAGCAGTACTTC
>once|TRBJ2-7|TRBV5-6|TRBD1
CASSLGGQGYSYEQYF
TGTGCCAGCAGCTTGGGCGGACAGGGTTACTCCTACGAGCAGTACTTC
>.|TRBJ1-4|TRBV5-1|TRBD1
CATYRGKGNEKLFF
TGCGCCACCTACAGGGGCAAAGGTAATGAAAAACTGTTTTTT
>once|TRBJ2-7|TRBV4-1|.
CASSQGIQGGYEQYF
TGCGCCAGCAGCCAAGGAATCCAGGGCGGCTACGAGCAGTACTTC
>.|TRBJ1-6|TRBV28|.
CASSLVPQYNSPLHF
TGTGCCAGCAGTTTAGTCCCACAGTATAATTCACCCCTCCACTTT
>.|TRBJ2-3|TRBV6-4|TRBD2
CASSPASGSSDTQYF
TGTGCCAGCAGTCCCGCTAGCGGGAGTTCCGATACGCAGTATTTT
>.|TRBJ1-3|TRBV18|.
CASSPHRTSGNTIYF
TGTGCCAGCTCACCACATAGGACATCTGGAAACACCATATATTTT
>.|TRBJ1-2|TRBV6-5|.
CASSPQGQGGYTF
TGTGCCAGCAGTCCCCAGGGGCAGGGCGGCTACACCTTC
>.|TRBJ2-1|TRBV5-1|TRBD2
CASSTGTSGYNEQFF
TGCGCCAGCAGCACCGGGACTAGCGGCTACAATGAGCAGTTCTTC
>.|TRBJ2-7|TRBV11-2|.
CASSWFGPGFYEQYF
TGTGCCAGCAGCTGGTTCGGGCCAGGTTTTTACGAGCAGTACTTC
>.|TRBJ1-6|TRBV19|TRBD1
CASSATGEVSPLHF
TGTGCCAGTAGTGCGACAGGGGAAGTATCACCCCTCCACTTT
>.|TRBJ2-1|TRBV29-1|TRBD2
CSVGGTSGSDEQFF
TGCAGCGTTGGGGGGACTAGCGGGAGTGATGAGCAGTTCTTC
>.|TRBJ2-7|TRBV5-6|TRBD2
CASSLAGVPYEQYF
TGTGCCAGCAGCTTAGCGGGAGTGCCCTACGAGCAGTACTTC
>many|TRBJ2-6|TRBV6-4|.
CASSEKSSGANVLTF
TGTGCCAGCAGTGAGAAGAGCTCTGGGGCCAACGTCCTGACTTTC
>few|TRBJ2-7|TRBV28|.
CASSFEYPSYEQYF
TGTGCCAGCAGTTTTGAGTACCCTTCCTACGAGCAGTACTTC
>.|TRBJ1-3|TRBV30|TRBD1
CAWTAHPRGRIGNTIYF
TGTGCCTGGACCGCACACCCCAGGGGGCGGATTGGAAACACCATATATTTT
>.|TRBJ2-7|TRBV13|.
CASSLAAGNYEQYF
TGTGCCAGCAGCTTAGCAGCGGGTAATTACGAGCAGTACTTC
>.|TRBJ2-3|TRBV28|.
CASSYPFTTDTQYF
TGTGCCAGCAGTTACCCTTTTACCACAGATACGCAGTATTTT
>once|TRBJ2-1|TRBV29-1|TRBD2
CSVVRTSDHNEQFF
TGCAGCGTTGTCAGGACTAGCGACCACAATGAGCAGTTCTTC
>.|TRBJ2-7|TRBV7-9|TRBD1
CASSPWTGGYEQYF
TGTGCCAGCAGCCCCTGGACAGGGGGCTACGAGCAGTACTTC
>once|TRBJ2-1|TRBV4-2|TRBD2
CASSHLIWGRDSYNEQFF
TGTGCCAGCAGCCATTTAATCTGGGGGAGGGATTCCTACAATGAGCAGTTCTTC
>.|TRBJ2-1|TRBV6-1|TRBD2
CASSGLAGHHEQFF
TGTGCCAGCAGTGGACTAGCGGGACACCACGAGCAGTTCTTC
>.|TRBJ2-1|TRBV16|.
CASSQSGRNEQFF
TGTGCCAGCAGCCAATCCGGGAGAAATGAGCAGTTCTTC
>.|TRBJ1-1|TRBV5-5|.
CASNPLGNTEAFF
TGTGCCAGCAACCCCCTTGGGAACACTGAAGCTTTCTTT